This T cell receptor (beta chain) was sequenced for a study of blood T cell repertoires in COVID-19. Assay used: immunoSEQ multiplex PCR; TCRdb lists only in-frame clones, some missing. This table has tens of thousands of clones, approximately 90% appearing once. The V gene's germline CDR1 is LGHDT and CDR2 YNNKEL (reference sequence). The CDR3 is made up of 15 amino acids. The V and J ends lost 2 bases and 6 bases, in that order; junction bases with no gene match: 4. The receptor was isolated from an elderly woman with COVID-19, enrolled during active disease. The chain is built from TRBV3-1 (or the pseudogene TRBV3-2) and TRBJ2-1; 10 bases are shared with TRBD2. Sequenced sample: peripheral blood. This CDR3 is CASSQLAGVGNEQFF. The CDR3 DNA reads as TGTGCCAGCAGCCAACTAGCGGGGGTAGGCAATGAGCAGTTCTTC.